This T cell receptor (beta chain) was obtained from a study of T cell responses to AZD1222 COVID-19 vaccine. The method was immunoSEQ multiplex PCR; TCRdb's version includes in-frame clones alone and lacks a portion of them. Of roughly 170,000 clones listed, around nine tenths are singletons. Germline V lookup: CDR1 SEHNR, CDR2 FQNEAQ (reference sequence). The CDR3 has 13 residues. Trimming took 10 bases from V and 3 from J; bases not matched to a gene: 6. The chain employs TRBV7-9 and TRBJ1-1, with 9 bases fitting TRBD1. The sequence derives from an adult in good health. The specimen was peripheral blood, collected on day 0 of AZD1222 vaccination. The CDR3 DNA follows: TGTGCCACCCGACAGGGGGAGGACACTGAAGCTTTCTTT. It encodes CATRQGEDTEAFF.